These 14 T cell receptor beta chains were all obtained from the same sample, sequenced in a study of beta chain features in type 1 diabetes. Whole-study findings and limits: Shortening that was moderate but significant affected the TCRB CDR3s of Type 1 diabetes patients in all four CD4+ subsets.

No antigen is known for these receptors. Expressed TCRB transcripts got sequenced, as all isolated RNA was reverse transcribed. The method was immunoSEQ multiplex PCR; TCRdb's version includes in-frame clones alone and lacks a portion of them. Among roughly 150,000 clones, around 9.7% were seen once, and the ten largest hold approximately 0.7%. Sequences were obtained from central memory CD4+ T cells from blood. The receptors stem from a woman under 40 with type 1 diabetes.

V is TRBV19 and J is TRBJ2-7; D perhaps matches TRBD1 (6 bases). The CDR3 sequence is 13 residues long. V was shortened by 1 base and J by 6 bases, with 10 bases between the two germline ends. The V gene's germline CDR1 is LNHDA and CDR2 SQIVND (reference sequence). CDR3 sequence: CASSIVGQSEQYF. The CDR3, as DNA: TGTGCCAGTAGTATAGTGGGACAAAGCGAGCAGTACTTC.

Only a few counts were recorded for this clone. V gene TRBV28 combines with J gene TRBJ2-3; 10 positions agree with TRBD2. The V segment lost 7 bases and the J segment 4 bases; nucleotides outside the gene matches: 8. The CDR3 totals 15 residues. Per the germline V gene, CDR1 is MDHEN and CDR2 is SYDVKM. CDR3 sequence: CASTSSGRGADTQYF. As DNA, the CDR3 is TGTGCCAGCACCTCGAGCGGGAGGGGAGCAGATACGCAGTATTTT. Drawing the rest from reference TRBV28 and TRBJ2-3, the complete variable domain is DVKVTQSSRYLVKRTGEKVFLECVQDMDHENMFWYRQDPGLGLRLIYFSYDVKMKEKGDIPEGYSVSREKKERFSLILESASTNQTSMYLCASTSSGRGADTQYFGPGTRLTVL.

This clone showed up just a few times. This rearrangement joins TRBV5-1 to TRBJ1-2; unclear D gene. V dropped 4 bases and J dropped 4 bases, with 11 bases sitting between them. Germline CDR1 is SGHRS and CDR2 is YFSETQ. The CDR3 covers 13 residues. Here the CDR3 DNA reads TGCGCCAGCAGCCTCGGTGAGGGCTATGGCTACACCTTC. Translated, it gives CASSLGEGYGYTF. Full variable domain (rest looked up from reference TRBV5-1 and TRBJ1-2): KAGVTQTPRYLIKTRGQQVTLSCSPISGHRSVSWYQQTPGQGLQFLFEYFSETQRNKGNFPGRFSGRQFSNSRSEMNVSTLELGDSALYLCASSLGEGYGYTFGSGTRLTVV.

The J gene is TRBJ2-1, the V gene TRBV2; maybe TRBD2 (6 bases). This CDR3 is 13 amino acids long. V lost 7 bases and J 12 bases, leaving 19 bases between the germline ends. CDR1 SNHLY and CDR2 FYNNEI come from the germline V gene. The CDR3 DNA reads as TGTGCCAGCACTATAACGGGAGAGCAGGGGCAGTTCTTC. It specifies CASTITGEQGQFF.

This chain connects TRBV29-1 to TRBJ2-1; D call uncertain. V lost 7 bases and J 4 bases, leaving 5 bases between the germline ends. The CDR3 runs 10 residues. The V gene's germline CDR1 is SQVTM and CDR2 ANQGSEA. In DNA form, the CDR3 reads TGCAGCGCCTATTACAATGAGCAGTTCTTC. This gives the protein CSAYYNEQFF.

The chain uses TRBV7-9 and TRBJ1-1, with TRBD1 as a possible D gene (6 bases). Germline values: CDR1 SEHNR, CDR2 FQNEAQ (reference sequence). This CDR3 comprises 14 residues. Trimming shortened V by 5 bases and J by 1 base, and 11 bases separated the two germline ends. The CDR3 coding sequence is TGTGCCAGCAGCGTTCACAGGGAGAACACTGAAGCTTTCTTT. This codes for CASSVHRENTEAFF.

A few counts support this clone. This sequence joins TRBV4-2 and TRBJ2-7; the D is unclear. CDR3 length equals 14 residues. Between the trimmed V and J ends, which lost 0 bases and 7 bases, there was a span of 13 bases. Germline V lookup: CDR1 LGHNA, CDR2 YNFKEQ. CDR3 nucleotides: TGTGCCAGCAGCCAAGAGCGGCTAGAACGAGAGCAGTACTTC. It is translated as CASSQERLEREQYF.

The chain is built from TRBV4-2 and TRBJ2-6, with 7 bases lining up with TRBD1. The CDR3 is made up of 19 amino acids. The J segment lost 0 bases and the V segment lost 5 bases, leaving 13 bases of the junction unmatched. Germline CDR1 and CDR2: LGHNA and YNFKEQ. CDR3 loop: CASSATGVVWSSGANVLTF. In nucleotides, the CDR3 is TGTGCCAGCAGCGCCACAGGGGTGGTGTGGAGCTCTGGGGCCAACGTCCTGACTTTC.

The J gene is TRBJ2-1, the V gene TRBV5-1, with 7 nucleotides matching TRBD1. The junction had 4 bases not matched to a gene; V was cut back by 3 bases and J by 4 bases. Looked up from germline, CDR1 is SGHRS and CDR2 is YFSETQ. This CDR3 is built from 14 residues. CDR3 protein: CASSSGTVYNEQFF. The DNA for the CDR3 is TGCGCCAGCAGCTCCGGGACAGTGTACAATGAGCAGTTCTTC.

In this sample, this clone turned up a few times. The chain uses TRBV30 and TRBJ2-5; 11 nucleotides align to TRBD2. The CDR3 covers 15 residues. The J segment lost 6 bases and the V segment lost 0 bases, leaving 6 bases of the junction unmatched. Germline values: CDR1 GTSNPN, CDR2 SVGIG (reference sequence). The chain's CDR3 is CAWSVRLAGGQTQYF. Written as DNA, the CDR3 is TGTGCCTGGAGTGTAAGGCTAGCGGGAGGCCAGACCCAGTACTTC.

This clone has just a few counts. Other DNA sequences from this sample encode an identical CDR3 as well. The chain couples TRBV4-1 to TRBJ2-5, with a tentative D call TRBD1 (6 bases). Germline CDR1 and CDR2: MGHRA and YSYEKL. V was cut by 4 bases and J by 1 base, with 13 bases left in between. The CDR3 consists of 15 residues. The CDR3 protein is CASSPNRDIQETQYF. Here the CDR3 DNA reads TGCGCCAGCAGCCCAAACCGGGACATCCAAGAGACCCAGTACTTC.

A word on this clone: Other nucleotide sequences from this sample produce the same CDR3. This chain joins TRBV30 and TRBJ1-5; TRBD1 is a possible D gene (6 bases). Germline CDR1 and CDR2: GTSNPN and SVGIG (reference sequence). The CDR3 has 13 residues. Trimming left V 1 base short and J 2 bases short, with 6 bases between. CDR3 sequence: CAWSGTGNQPQHF. The CDR3 DNA follows: TGTGCCTGGAGTGGGACAGGCAATCAGCCCCAGCATTTT. The whole variable domain, remainder taken from reference TRBV30 and TRBJ1-5, is SQTIHQWPATLVQPVGSPLSLECTVEGTSNPNLYWYRQAAGRGLQLLFYSVGIGQISSEVPQNLSASRPQDRQFILSSKKLLLSDSGFYLCAWSGTGNQPQHFGDGTRLSIL.

This clone was counted between two and nine times. The genes are TRBV6-5 and TRBJ2-1; TRBD2 agrees at 8 bases. Trimming cost V 6 bases and J 4 bases; bases outside gene matches: 8. This CDR3 comprises 15 residues. Per germline, CDR1 MNHEY and CDR2 SVGAGI. The CDR3 DNA reads TGTGCCAGCAGCTATACTAGCGGAACTTACAATGAGCAGTTCTTC. It yields the protein CASSYTSGTYNEQFF.

The V gene is TRBV2, the J gene TRBJ2-7; 7 bases match TRBD1. Germline trimming cut 5 bases from V and 6 bases from J; bases unmatched to any gene: 4. The germline V gene has CDR1 SNHLY and CDR2 FYNNEI. This CDR3 has 12 residues. This CDR3 reads CASSTTGSEQYF. The CDR3, as DNA: TGTGCCAGCAGTACGACAGGGTCCGAGCAGTACTTC.